The rows below give T cell receptor beta chains drawn from one sample of a study of blood T cell repertoires in COVID-19. The data were produced by immunoSEQ multiplex PCR, yet TCRdb's version contains in-frame clones alone and is incomplete. The table has 80,000 or so clones, about 90% seen once. Sequenced sample: peripheral blood. The receptor source for this set is a woman aged 45 to 65 in a cohort sampled during active COVID-19. Both conserved end residues are part of each CDR3. A D gene is named only where the DNA matches it firmly. The size of a clone is reported for some rows only, either as once, few or many, or as a class for expanded clones.

abundance: .; j_gene: TRBJ1-4; d_gene: .; v_gene: TRBV7-8; CDR3nt: TGTGCCAGCAGCTTAACGTCCCGGCGGGGGAATGAAAAACTGTTTTTT; CDR3aa: CASSLTSRRGNEKLFF
abundance: .; j_gene: TRBJ1-5; d_gene: TRBD1; v_gene: TRBV7-2; CDR3nt: TGTGCCAGCAGCTTCACCAGGGGGGATTATGGCAATCAGCCCCAGCATTTT; CDR3aa: CASSFTRGDYGNQPQHF
abundance: .; j_gene: TRBJ2-2; d_gene: TRBD1; v_gene: TRBV13; CDR3nt: TGTGCCAGCAGCGTTTACCGGGACAGGGACACCGGGGAGCTGTTTTTT; CDR3aa: CASSVYRDRDTGELFF
abundance: .; j_gene: TRBJ2-7; d_gene: TRBD1; v_gene: TRBV5-1; CDR3nt: TGCGCCAGCAGCTTGGACAGGGGTCAGAGGGGCACATACGAGCAGTACTTC; CDR3aa: CASSLDRGQRGTYEQYF
abundance: .; j_gene: TRBJ2-1; d_gene: TRBD2; v_gene: TRBV24-1; CDR3nt: TGTGCCACCAGTGAGGGAGGACTAGCGGGAGCCTATGAGCAGTTCTTC; CDR3aa: CATSEGGLAGAYEQFF
abundance: .; j_gene: TRBJ2-7; d_gene: TRBD2; v_gene: TRBV28; CDR3nt: TGTGCCAGCAGTCCGGTTAGCGGGAGGTACGAGCAGTACTTC; CDR3aa: CASSPVSGRYEQYF
abundance: .; j_gene: TRBJ1-2; d_gene: TRBD1; v_gene: TRBV7-9; CDR3nt: TGTGCCAGCAGCTCCGACCGCAGACAGGGAGGCTATGGCTACACCTTC; CDR3aa: CASSSDRRQGGYGYTF
abundance: .; j_gene: TRBJ1-1; d_gene: .; v_gene: TRBV5-1; CDR3nt: TGCGCCAGCAGCGCTCAGTCCGTGAACACTGAAGCTTTCTTT; CDR3aa: CASSAQSVNTEAFF
abundance: .; j_gene: TRBJ2-1; d_gene: .; v_gene: TRBV28; CDR3nt: TGTGCCAGCAGTATCGGACTCGCTTTCAATGAGCAGTTCTTC; CDR3aa: CASSIGLAFNEQFF
abundance: .; j_gene: TRBJ2-3; d_gene: TRBD2; v_gene: TRBV18; CDR3nt: TGTGCCAGCTCAGAGCGGGAGACGGGGACAGATACGCAGTATTTT; CDR3aa: CASSERETGTDTQYF
abundance: .; j_gene: TRBJ2-7; d_gene: .; v_gene: TRBV25-1; CDR3nt: TGTGCCAGCAGTGAATCGGGAGTGATCCACGAGCAGTACTTC; CDR3aa: CASSESGVIHEQYF
abundance: once; j_gene: TRBJ1-5; d_gene: .; v_gene: TRBV19; CDR3nt: TGTGCCAGTAGGGGGGCCGGAAGGTCCACACAGCCCCAGCATTTT; CDR3aa: CASRGAGRSTQPQHF
abundance: .; j_gene: TRBJ2-1; d_gene: TRBD1; v_gene: TRBV4-2; CDR3nt: TGTGCCAGCAGCCGAGACCTTCCCGGGACAGGGGGCAATGAGCAGTTCTTC; CDR3aa: CASSRDLPGTGGNEQFF
abundance: .; j_gene: TRBJ2-5; d_gene: TRBD1; v_gene: TRBV7-7; CDR3nt: TGTGCCAGCAGCTTAGAGACAGGGGGCTACGGGACCCAGTACTTC; CDR3aa: CASSLETGGYGTQYF
abundance: .; j_gene: TRBJ2-1; d_gene: TRBD2; v_gene: TRBV7-6; CDR3nt: TGTGCCAGCAGCTTAGCGGGAGGGTACAATGAGCAGTTCTTC; CDR3aa: CASSLAGGYNEQFF
abundance: .; j_gene: TRBJ2-7; d_gene: TRBD1; v_gene: TRBV6-5; CDR3nt: TGTGCCAGCAGCCGGGGACAGGGGATGAACTACGAGCAGTACTTC; CDR3aa: CASSRGQGMNYEQYF
abundance: .; j_gene: TRBJ1-6; d_gene: TRBD1; v_gene: TRBV7-9; CDR3nt: TGTGCCAGCACCCGGACAGGGGGCGTGTCACCCCTCCACTTT; CDR3aa: CASTRTGGVSPLHF
abundance: .; j_gene: TRBJ2-3; d_gene: TRBD1; v_gene: TRBV5-1; CDR3nt: TGCGCCAGCAGCCCAGGACAGGGGAGGTCAGATACGCAGTATTTT; CDR3aa: CASSPGQGRSDTQYF
abundance: .; j_gene: TRBJ2-3; d_gene: .; v_gene: TRBV19; CDR3nt: TGTGCCAGTAGCTTGACAGGCACAGATACGCAGTATTTT; CDR3aa: CASSLTGTDTQYF
abundance: few; j_gene: TRBJ2-3; d_gene: TRBD2; v_gene: TRBV2; CDR3nt: TGTGCCAGCAGGGGGCTAGCGGGAGCCGTGCGCACAGATACGCAGTATTTT; CDR3aa: CASRGLAGAVRTDTQYF
abundance: .; j_gene: TRBJ1-2; d_gene: TRBD1; v_gene: TRBV30; CDR3nt: TGTGCCTGGAGGGACAGGGCGTATGGCTACACCTTC; CDR3aa: CAWRDRAYGYTF
abundance: .; j_gene: TRBJ2-7; d_gene: .; v_gene: TRBV27; CDR3nt: TGTGCCAGCAGTTCTACCTACGAGCAGTACTTC; CDR3aa: CASSSTYEQYF
abundance: .; j_gene: TRBJ1-2; d_gene: TRBD1; v_gene: TRBV19; CDR3nt: TGTGCCAGTAGTACCTTCGATGGCAGGGGGCCCTATGGCTACACCTTC; CDR3aa: CASSTFDGRGPYGYTF
abundance: .; j_gene: TRBJ2-6; d_gene: TRBD2; v_gene: TRBV28; CDR3nt: TGTGCCAGCAGCCTACAAGCGGGGTTCTCTGGGGCCAACGTCCTGACTTTC; CDR3aa: CASSLQAGFSGANVLTF
abundance: .; j_gene: TRBJ2-7; d_gene: .; v_gene: TRBV10-1; CDR3nt: TGCGCCAGCCGTTGGGTTACAGGGATACCAGGCTACGAGCAGTACTTC; CDR3aa: CASRWVTGIPGYEQYF
abundance: .; j_gene: TRBJ2-2; d_gene: TRBD2; v_gene: TRBV11-2; CDR3nt: TGTGCCAGCAGCTTCCTTAGCGGGAGAAGAACCGGGGAGCTGTTTTTT; CDR3aa: CASSFLSGRRTGELFF